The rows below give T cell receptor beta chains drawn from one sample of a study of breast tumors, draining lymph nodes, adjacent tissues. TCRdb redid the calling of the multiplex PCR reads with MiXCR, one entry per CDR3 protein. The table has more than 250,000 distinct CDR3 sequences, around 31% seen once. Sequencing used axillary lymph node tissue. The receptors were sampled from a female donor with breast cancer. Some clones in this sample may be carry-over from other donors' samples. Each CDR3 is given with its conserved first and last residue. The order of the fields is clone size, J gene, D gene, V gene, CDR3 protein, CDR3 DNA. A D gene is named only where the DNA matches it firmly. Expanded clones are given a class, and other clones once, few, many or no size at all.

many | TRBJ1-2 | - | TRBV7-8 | CASSPPTPPYGYTF | TGTGCCAGCAGCCCCCCTACGCCCCCATATGGCTACACCTTC
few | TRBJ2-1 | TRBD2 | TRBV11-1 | CASSFREGANEQFF | TGTGCCAGCAGCTTCCGGGAGGGCGCAAATGAGCAGTTCTTC
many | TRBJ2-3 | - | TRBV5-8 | CASSFYSNTDTQYF | TGTGCCAGCAGCTTCTATTCAAACACAGATACGCAGTATTTT
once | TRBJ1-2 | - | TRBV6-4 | CASTRDTEPTSSTSGGYTF | -
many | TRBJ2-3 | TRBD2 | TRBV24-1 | CATSDLAGAERYTQYF | TGTGCCACCAGTGACCTAGCGGGAGCGGAGCGCTATACGCAGTATTTT
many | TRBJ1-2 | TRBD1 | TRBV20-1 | CSARNTGGGSGYTF | TGCAGTGCTAGAAATACAGGGGGCGGGAGTGGCTACACCTTC
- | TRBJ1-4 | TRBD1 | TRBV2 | CASRQGDEKLFF | TGTGCCAGCAGACAGGGGGATGAAAAACTGTTTTTT
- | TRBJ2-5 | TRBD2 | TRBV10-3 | CAISEGGEAGAPGETQYF | TGTGCCATCAGTGAGGGTGGTGAAGCGGGAGCCCCGGGGGAGACCCAGTATTTC
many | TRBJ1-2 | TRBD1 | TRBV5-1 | CASSSETGVDGYTF | TGCGCCAGCAGCTCCGAGACAGGGGTCGATGGCTACACCTTC
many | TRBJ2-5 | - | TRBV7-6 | CASSRNRGQETQYF | TGTGCCAGCAGCAGGAATAGAGGACAAGAGACCCAGTACTTC
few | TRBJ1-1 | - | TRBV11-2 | CASSLVVPEAFF | TGTGCCAGCAGCTTAGTGGTTCCTGAAGCTTTCTTT
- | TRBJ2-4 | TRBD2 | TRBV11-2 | CASSLPGLVDIQYF | TGTGCCAGCAGCTTACCGGGACTAGTGGACATTCAGTACTTC
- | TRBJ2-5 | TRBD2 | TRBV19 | CASSHRWGGSQETQYF | TGTGCCAGTAGTCACCGGTGGGGGGGGAGCCAAGAGACCCAGTACTTC
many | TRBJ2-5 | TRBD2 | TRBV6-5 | CASSATSGSNSQETQYF | TGTGCCAGCAGTGCCACGAGCGGGAGTAATTCACAAGAGACCCAGTACTTC
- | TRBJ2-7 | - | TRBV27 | CASSPDPFPYEQYF | TGTGCCAGCAGTCCGGACCCGTTTCCCTACGAGCAGTACTTC
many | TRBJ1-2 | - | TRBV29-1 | CTWLDVGADPNYGYTF | TGCACCTGGCTGGACGTGGGGGCCGATCCTAACTATGGCTACACCTTC
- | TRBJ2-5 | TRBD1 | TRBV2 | CASRLRTGNQETQYF | TGTGCCAGCAGGCTAAGGACAGGGAACCAAGAGACCCAGTACTTC
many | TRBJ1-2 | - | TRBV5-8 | CASRIDSAYGYTF | TGTGCCAGCAGGATTGACAGTGCCTATGGCTACACCTTC
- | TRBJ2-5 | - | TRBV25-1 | CASSLFGQQGTQYF | TGTGCCAGCAGCTTGTTCGGTCAACAAGGGACCCAGTACTTC
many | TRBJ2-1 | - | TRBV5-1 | CASSPLLFGTSYNEQFF | TGCGCCAGCAGCCCACTCCTTTTTGGGACCTCCTACAATGAGCAGTTCTTC
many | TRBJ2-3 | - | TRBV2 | CASRGGPRDTQYF | TGTGCCAGCAGGGGCGGGCCGCGAGATACGCAGTATTTT
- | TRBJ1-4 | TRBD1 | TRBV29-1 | CSVEGGQGTNEKLFF | TGCAGCGTTGAAGGTGGACAGGGAACTAATGAAAAACTGTTTTTT
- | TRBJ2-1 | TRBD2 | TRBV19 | CASTQGTLAGGDEQFF | TGTGCCAGTACCCAGGGGACACTAGCGGGAGGTGATGAGCAGTTCTTC
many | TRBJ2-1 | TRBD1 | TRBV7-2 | CASSPRQGEQFF | TGTGCCAGCAGCCCAAGACAGGGTGAGCAGTTCTTC